These 4 T cell receptor beta chains came from one sample sequenced in a study of Graves' ophthalmopathy and Graves' hyperthyroidism. Beta-chain TCR CDR3 regions were amplified from RNA transcripts. HTBI-primed RT-PCR formed the first round, and a multiplex PCR formed the second. A single record per CDR3 protein comes from TCRdb applying MiXCR to the multiplex PCR reads. The sample records some 370,000 distinct CDR3 sequences, about 17% being singletons. Sequencing was carried out using peripheral blood. These receptor sequences come from an adult woman with stable Graves' hyperthyroidism.

The chain combines TRBV24-1 with TRBJ1-1; TRBD1 might be the D (6 bases). The ends were cut back, 3 bases at V and 5 bases at J, with 15 bases in the middle. Germline V gives CDR1 KGHDR, CDR2 SFDVKD. The CDR3 is 15 amino acids. CDR3 protein: CATSDEGGAGTEAFF. The CDR3 DNA is TGTGCCACCAGTGATGAGGGGGGCGCGGGTACTGAAGCTTTCTTT.

This clonotype has ten or more counts. The chain joins TRBV12-5 to TRBJ1-1; 7 nucleotides line up with TRBD1. CDR1 LGHNT and CDR2 FRNRAP come from the germline V gene. Trimming removed 0 bases from V and 4 bases from J; junction bases left unmatched: 5. The length of the CDR3 is 15 residues. The CDR3 nucleotides read TGTGCTAGTGGTTTGGTAGTAGGGGGCGTCACTGAAGCTTTCTTT. Encoded protein: CASGLVVGGVTEAFF.

In its sample, this clonotype was seen many times. V usage is TRBV4-1 and J usage is TRBJ2-5, with D possibly being TRBD1 or TRBD2 (5 bases each). The CDR3 length is 14 residues. Germline CDR1 is MGHRA and CDR2 is YSYEKL. V lost 0 bases, J lost 6 bases, and 11 bases lay in between. For the CDR3, the DNA is TGCGCCAGCAGCCAAGAGACGAGGGGAAAGACCCAGTACTTC. It specifies CASSQETRGKTQYF.

As for this clonotype: The junction and the germline gene differ at one end; a read error may be behind it. The chain links TRBV28 to TRBJ1-6; unclear D gene. Germline V lookup: CDR1 MDHEN, CDR2 SYDVKM. This CDR3 contains 18 residues. Written as DNA, the CDR3 is TGCGCCAGCAGTTTATTGGGATCCGAGAGCCCCTATAATTCACCCCTCCACTTT. As protein: CASSLLGSESPYNSPLHF.